This T cell receptor (beta chain) was recorded in a study of OX40 agonist ivuxolimab in advanced cancers. Only in-frame clones appear in the TCRdb table, and some are missing; sequencing was by immunoSEQ multiplex PCR. The sample holds about 24,000 clones, 73% seen once. The CDR3 spans 14 residues. CDR1 is MNHNY, CDR2 SVGAGI, per germline (reference sequence). V lost 2 bases to trimming and J lost 8 bases, with 15 bases between them. This clone was seen more than once but under ten times. The sequencing here drew on CD4+ or CD8+ T cells sorted from blood, taken in a trial of the OX40 agonist ivuxolimab. This sequence was found in an adult with an advanced solid tumor such as melanoma, head and neck, liver or kidney cancer. The V and J genes are TRBV6-6 and TRBJ1-2; D uncertain. In DNA form, the CDR3 reads TGTGCCAGCAGTTACGAGAGAGACCTGAGAGGCTACACCTTC. This codes for CASSYERDLRGYTF.